The sequence of this TCR beta chain was determined in a study of blood T cell repertoires in COVID-19. Background on the study: Acute and convalescent COVID-19 samples came from the United States, Italy and Spain. T cells, B-cell-depleted T cells, or PBMCs provided the cDNA or gDNA that served as material.

Per the original methods: Reference gene primer amplification yielded estimated nucleated cell counts. The table came from immunoSEQ multiplex PCR; TCRdb's copy has only in-frame clones and leaves some out. D and trimming were read from the DNA, whereas the V and J calls and clone size are those reported in that table. The data hold a few hundred thousand clones, with roughly nine tenths observed a single time. CDR1 MNHEY and CDR2 SVGAGI come from the germline V gene. CDR3 length: 15 residues. Trimming removed 2 bases at V and 0 bases at J, with 7 bases between. This clonotype was obtained from a woman between 40 and 55 years old who had recovered from COVID-19. The specimen was peripheral blood. V usage is TRBV6-5 and J usage is TRBJ1-4; no reliable D call. The CDR3 region is CASSYDTATNEKLFF. The CDR3 DNA follows: TGTGCCAGCAGTTACGACACTGCAACTAATGAAAAACTGTTTTTT.